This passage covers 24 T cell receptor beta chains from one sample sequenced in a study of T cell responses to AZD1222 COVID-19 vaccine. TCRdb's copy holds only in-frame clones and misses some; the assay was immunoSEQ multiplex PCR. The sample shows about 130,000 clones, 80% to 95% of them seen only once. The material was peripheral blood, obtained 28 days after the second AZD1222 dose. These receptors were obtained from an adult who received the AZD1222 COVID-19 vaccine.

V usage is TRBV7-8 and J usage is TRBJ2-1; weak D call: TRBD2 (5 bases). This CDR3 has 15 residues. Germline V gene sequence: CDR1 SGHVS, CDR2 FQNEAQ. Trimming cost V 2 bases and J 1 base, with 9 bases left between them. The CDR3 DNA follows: TGTGCCAGCAGCTTACGGACTGAATCCTACAATGAGCAGTTCTTC. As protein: CASSLRTESYNEQFF.

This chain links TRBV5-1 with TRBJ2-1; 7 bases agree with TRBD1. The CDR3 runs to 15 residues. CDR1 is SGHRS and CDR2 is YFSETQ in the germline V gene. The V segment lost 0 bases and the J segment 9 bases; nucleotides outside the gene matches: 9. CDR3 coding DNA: TGCGCCAGCAGCTTGGATAGGGGGCAGAGGGGTGAGCAGTTCTTC. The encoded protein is CASSLDRGQRGEQFF.

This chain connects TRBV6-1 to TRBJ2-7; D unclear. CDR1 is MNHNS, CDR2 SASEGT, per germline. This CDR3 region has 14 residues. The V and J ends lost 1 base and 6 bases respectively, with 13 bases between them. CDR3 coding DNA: TGTGCCAGCAGTGAAGGGGTAGGGCGAGTCGAGCAGTACTTC. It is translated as CASSEGVGRVEQYF.

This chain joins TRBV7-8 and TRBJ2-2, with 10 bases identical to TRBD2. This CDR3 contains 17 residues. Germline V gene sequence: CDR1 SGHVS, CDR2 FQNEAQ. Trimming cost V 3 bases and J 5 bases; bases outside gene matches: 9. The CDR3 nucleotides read TGTGCCAGCAGCTTGACGGTAGCGGGGGGATCGACCGGGGAGCTGTTTTTT. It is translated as CASSLTVAGGSTGELFF.

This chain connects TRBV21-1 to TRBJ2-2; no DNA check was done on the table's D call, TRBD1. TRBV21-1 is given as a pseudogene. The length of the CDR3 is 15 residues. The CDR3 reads CASTKETGRGGELFF. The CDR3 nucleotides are TGTGCCAGCACCAAGGAGACAGGGCGCGGCGGGGAGCTGTTTTTT.

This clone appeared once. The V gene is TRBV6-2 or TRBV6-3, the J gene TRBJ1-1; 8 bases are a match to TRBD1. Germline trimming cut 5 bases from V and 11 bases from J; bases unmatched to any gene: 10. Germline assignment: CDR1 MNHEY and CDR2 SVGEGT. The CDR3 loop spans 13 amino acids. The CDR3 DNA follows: TGTGCCAGCAGTCAGGGGACAGGCTCGAGGGCTTTCTTT. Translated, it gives CASSQGTGSRAFF.

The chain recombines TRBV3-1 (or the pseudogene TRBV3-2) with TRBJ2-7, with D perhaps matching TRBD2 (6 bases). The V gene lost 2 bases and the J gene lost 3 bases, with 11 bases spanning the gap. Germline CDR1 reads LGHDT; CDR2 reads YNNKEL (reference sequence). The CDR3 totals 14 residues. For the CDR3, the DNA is TGTGCCAGCAGCCAATATGTCGGGGGCTACGAGCAGTACTTC. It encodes CASSQYVGGYEQYF.

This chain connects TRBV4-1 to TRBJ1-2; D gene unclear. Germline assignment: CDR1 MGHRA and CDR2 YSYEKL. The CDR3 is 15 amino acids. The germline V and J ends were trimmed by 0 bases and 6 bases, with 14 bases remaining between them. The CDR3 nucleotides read TGCGCCAGCAGCCAAGATCTTTCAGTCGGGGATGGCTACACCTTC. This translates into CASSQDLSVGDGYTF.

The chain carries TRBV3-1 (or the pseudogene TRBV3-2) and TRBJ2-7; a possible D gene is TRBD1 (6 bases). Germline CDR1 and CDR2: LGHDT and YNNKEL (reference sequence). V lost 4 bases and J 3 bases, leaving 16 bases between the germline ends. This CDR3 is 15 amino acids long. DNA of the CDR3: TGTGCCAGCAGCCTAAGGTCGGGACACCACTACGAGCAGTACTTC. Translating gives CASSLRSGHHYEQYF.

This CDR3 is CASSLFGTDNYGYTF. CDR3 in DNA: TGTGCCAGCAGCCTCTTCGGGACAGATAACTATGGCTACACCTTC. The rearrangement uses TRBV7-9 and TRBJ1-2, with 7 bases lining up with TRBD1. V lost 5 bases to trimming and J lost 1 base; unmatched junction nucleotides: 7. This CDR3 is 15 amino acids long. Germline CDR1 SEHNR, CDR2 FQNEAQ (reference sequence). The whole variable domain, filled in from reference TRBV7-9 and TRBJ1-2, reads DTGVSQNPRHKITKRGQNVTFRCDPISEHNRLYWYRQTLGQGPEFLTYFQNEAQLEKSRLLSDRFSAERPKGSFSTLEIQRTEQGDSAMYLCASSLFGTDNYGYTFGSGTRLTVV.

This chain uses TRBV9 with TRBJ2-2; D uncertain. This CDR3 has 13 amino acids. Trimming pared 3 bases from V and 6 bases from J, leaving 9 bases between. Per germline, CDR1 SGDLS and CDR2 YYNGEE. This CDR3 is CASSAAGPGELFF. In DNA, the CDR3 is TGTGCCAGCAGCGCCGCAGGCCCCGGGGAGCTGTTTTTT.

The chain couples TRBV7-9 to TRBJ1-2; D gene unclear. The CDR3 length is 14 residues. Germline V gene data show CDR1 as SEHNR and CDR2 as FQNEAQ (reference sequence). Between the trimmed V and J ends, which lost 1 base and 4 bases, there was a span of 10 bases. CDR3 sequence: CASSLVSGFYGYTF. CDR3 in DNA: TGTGCCAGCAGCTTAGTCAGCGGGTTCTATGGCTACACCTTC.

In DNA form, the CDR3 reads TGTGCCAGCAGCCGTGAGCGGGCTCGCACAGATACGCAGTATTTT. It codes for CASSRERARTDTQYF. This chain connects TRBV7-3 to TRBJ2-3; D is possibly TRBD2 (6 bases). The V and J ends lost 5 bases and 1 base respectively, with 13 bases between them. Germline values: CDR1 SGHTA, CDR2 FQGTGA. The CDR3 length is 15 residues. The full variable domain, with the rest looked up from reference TRBV7-3 and TRBJ2-3, is GAGVSQTPSNKVTEKGKYVELRCDPISGHTALYWYRQSLGQGPEFLIYFQGTGAADDSGLPNDRFFAVRPEGSVSTLKIQRTERGDSAVYLCASSRERARTDTQYFGPGTRLTVL.

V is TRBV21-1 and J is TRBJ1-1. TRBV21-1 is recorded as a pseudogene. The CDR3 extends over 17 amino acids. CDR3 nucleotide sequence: TGTGCCAGCAGCACCCCGGGGGGGGGCAGGGCGAACACTGAAGCTTTCTTT. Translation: CASSTPGGGRANTEAFF.

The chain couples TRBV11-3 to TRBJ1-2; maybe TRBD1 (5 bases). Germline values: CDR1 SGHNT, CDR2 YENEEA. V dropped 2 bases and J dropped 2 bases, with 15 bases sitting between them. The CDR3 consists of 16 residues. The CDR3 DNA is TGTGCCAGCAGCTTAACCCAGGGCCTTCTCAACTATGGCTACACCTTC. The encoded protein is CASSLTQGLLNYGYTF.

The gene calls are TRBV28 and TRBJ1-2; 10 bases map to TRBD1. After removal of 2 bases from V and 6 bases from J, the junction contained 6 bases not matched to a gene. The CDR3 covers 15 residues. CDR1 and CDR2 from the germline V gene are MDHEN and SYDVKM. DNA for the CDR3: TGTGCCAGCAGTTTACATCCCGGGACAGGGGATGGCTACACCTTC. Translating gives CASSLHPGTGDGYTF.

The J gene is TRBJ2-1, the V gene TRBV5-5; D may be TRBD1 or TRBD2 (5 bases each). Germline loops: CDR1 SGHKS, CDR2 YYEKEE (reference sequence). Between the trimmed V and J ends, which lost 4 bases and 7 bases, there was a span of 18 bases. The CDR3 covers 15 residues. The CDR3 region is CASSPEGNYGNEQFF. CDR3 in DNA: TGTGCCAGCAGCCCCGAGGGGAACTACGGGAATGAGCAGTTCTTC.

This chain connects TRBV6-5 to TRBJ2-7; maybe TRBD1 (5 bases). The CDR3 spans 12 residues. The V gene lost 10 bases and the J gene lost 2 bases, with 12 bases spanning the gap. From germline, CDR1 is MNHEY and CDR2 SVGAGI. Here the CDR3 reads CATADSTYEQYF. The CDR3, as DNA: TGTGCCACCGCCGACAGCACCTACGAGCAGTACTTC.

CDR3 coding DNA: TGTGCCAGTAGTACACCATCGGGACTCCTAAAATATAACTATGGCTACACCTTC. Translation gives CASSTPSGLLKYNYGYTF. This chain connects TRBV19 to TRBJ1-2, with D possibly being TRBD1 (5 bases). Germline CDR1 is LNHDA and CDR2 is SQIVND (reference sequence). There are 18 residues in the CDR3. The V end lost 4 bases, the J end lost 1 base, and 22 bases lay between the germline ends.

The CDR3 DNA is TGTGCCAGCCGAACCAAAGAGACCCAGTACTTC. It encodes CASRTKETQYF. The chain carries TRBV6-5 and TRBJ2-5; D gene uncertain. Trimming shortened V by 8 bases and J by 3 bases, and 7 bases separated the two germline ends. Germline loops: CDR1 MNHEY, CDR2 SVGAGI. The CDR3 runs 11 residues.

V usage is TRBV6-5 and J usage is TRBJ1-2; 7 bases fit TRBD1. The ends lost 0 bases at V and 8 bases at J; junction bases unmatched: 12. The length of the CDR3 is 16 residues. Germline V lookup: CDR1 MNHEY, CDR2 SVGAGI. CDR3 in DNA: TGTGCCAGCAGTTACTCGGCTTCCGGGACAGTGAAAGGCTACACCTTC. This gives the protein CASSYSASGTVKGYTF.

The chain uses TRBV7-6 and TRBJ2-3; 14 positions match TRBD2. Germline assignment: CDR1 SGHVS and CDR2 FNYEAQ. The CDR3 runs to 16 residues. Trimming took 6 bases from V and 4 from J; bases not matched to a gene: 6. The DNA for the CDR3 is TGTGCCAGCAGGAGACTAGCGGGAGGGCCGGCAGATACGCAGTATTTT. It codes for CASRRLAGGPADTQYF.

The CDR3 region has the DNA TGTGCCAGCAGTCAGACCGGGACCCCGTGGAATGAGCAGTTCTTC. Translated: CASSQTGTPWNEQFF. The rearrangement uses TRBV28 and TRBJ2-1; tentatively, D is TRBD1 or TRBD2 (5 bases each). Germline loops: CDR1 MDHEN, CDR2 SYDVKM. The CDR3 has 15 amino acids. V lost 5 bases, J lost 7 bases, and 18 bases lay in between.

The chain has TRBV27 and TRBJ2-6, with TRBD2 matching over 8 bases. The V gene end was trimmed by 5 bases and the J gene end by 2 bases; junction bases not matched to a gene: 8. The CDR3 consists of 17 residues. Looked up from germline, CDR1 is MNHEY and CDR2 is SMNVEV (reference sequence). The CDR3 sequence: CASSTGGGNPGANVLTF. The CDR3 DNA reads TGTGCCAGCAGTACGGGAGGGGGGAACCCTGGGGCCAACGTCCTGACTTTC.